This section outlines one T cell receptor (beta chain) sequence together with its context. As yet, its antigen is unknown. This entry comes from a study of cytomegalovirus exposure and HLA in healthy donors. Study conclusions and caveats: It was reported that the classifier diagnosed cytomegalovirus status with high specificity and sensitivity in both the original and validation cohorts.

With 2 bases removed from V and 1 base from J, the gap between germline ends came to 8 bases. This CDR3 is built from 14 residues. Germline V gene lookup returns CDR1 MDHEN and CDR2 SYDVKM. PCR employed 60 Vbeta and 13 Jbeta primers. Repertoires were generated with immunoSEQ multiplex PCR, while TCRdb's copy carries only in-frame clones and drops some. Of around 200,000 clones detected, approximately 79% appear once; the ten largest clones hold about 2%. V is TRBV28 and J is TRBJ1-2, with D possibly being TRBD1 (6 bases). This receptor was taken from a male donor in good health and CMV-seronegative. The sequenced sample was PBMCs. The chain's CDR3 is CASSLTGHNYGYTF. CDR3 DNA sequence: TGTGCCAGCAGTTTAACAGGGCATAACTATGGCTACACCTTC.